One and the same sample provided the 23 T cell receptor beta chains below, sequenced in a study of memory CD4+ T cells and cytomegalovirus serostatus (dated by TCRdb to about 2019). A FACSAria II was used to sort memory CD4+ T cells, defined as single viable CD3+CD4+CD8-CD45RO+ cells. Libraries were constructed by the immunoSEQ multiplex PCR assay. TCRdb limited this immuneACCESS table to in-frame rearrangements with V and J called. A share of clones is missing; checked studies link under half to unresolved V genes, and the rest is unexplained. The sample table shows 25,000 to 30,000 clones, and more than 75% are seen once. The ten most abundant clones make up less than 1.3% of the sample. Material for sequencing was memory CD4+ T cells from blood. The receptor source for this set is an adult in good health and CMV-seronegative.

This clone was observed a single time. The rearrangement joins TRBV7-2 to TRBJ1-3; no clear D. V was trimmed by 3 bases and J by 0 bases, leaving 6 bases between them. CDR3 size: 14 residues. Germline assignment: CDR1 SGHTA and CDR2 FQGNSA. CDR3 sequence: CASSFQFSGNTIYF. The CDR3 coding sequence is TGTGCCAGCAGCTTCCAGTTCTCTGGAAACACCATATATTTT.

The chain couples TRBV28 to TRBJ2-5; TRBD2 is a possible D gene (5 bases). The V end lost 5 bases, the J end lost 9 bases, and 16 bases lay between the germline ends. The germline gives CDR1 MDHEN, CDR2 SYDVKM. The CDR3 totals 13 residues. The CDR3 sequence is CASSPPSPGAQYF. The CDR3 region has the DNA TGTGCCAGCAGTCCCCCTAGCCCCGGGGCCCAGTACTTC.

The rearrangement links TRBV4-3 to TRBJ1-1; D is uncertain. Per germline, CDR1 LGHNA and CDR2 YSLEER. The CDR3 spans 13 residues. Trimming shortened V by 1 base and J by 1 base, and 4 bases separated the two germline ends. The CDR3 nucleotides are TGCGCCAGCAGCCAAGGGGGGAACACTGAAGCTTTCTTT. Amino acid sequence: CASSQGGNTEAFF.

The rearrangement joins TRBV7-2 to TRBJ2-1; 8 bases are a match to TRBD2. Germline trimming cut 3 bases from V and 8 bases from J; bases unmatched to any gene: 6. Germline lookup yields CDR1 SGHTA and CDR2 FQGNSA. This CDR3 has 14 amino acids. DNA of the CDR3: TGTGCCAGCAGCTTGGGACTAGAAGTCGATGAGCAGTTCTTC. This gives the protein CASSLGLEVDEQFF.

The chain has TRBV13 and TRBJ1-1; TRBD1 might be the D (5 bases). V dropped 0 bases and J dropped 9 bases, with 8 bases sitting between them. This CDR3 has 12 amino acids. Per the germline V gene, CDR1 is PRHDT and CDR2 is FYEKMQ (reference sequence). CDR3 region: CASSLGGQKAFF. CDR3 nucleotide sequence: TGTGCCAGCAGCTTAGGGGGGCAGAAAGCTTTCTTT.

The chain is built from TRBV25-1 and TRBJ1-1, with D unclear. V gave up 10 bases and J gave up 8 bases, with 11 bases separating them. Germline V gene data show CDR1 as MGHDK and CDR2 as SYGVNS. The length of the CDR3 is 10 residues. In nucleotides, the CDR3 is TGTGCCAACCCAAGGCCCGAAGCTTTCTTT. It is translated as CANPRPEAFF.

V and J are TRBV5-8 and TRBJ2-1; D might be TRBD2 (7 bases). Trimming cost V 1 base and J 4 bases, with 15 bases left between them. Germline V gene lookup returns CDR1 SGHTS and CDR2 YDEGEE. CDR3 length: 16 residues. CDR3 DNA: TGTGCCAGCAGCTTGTTTGGGGGGGCGGTTTACAATGAGCAGTTCTTC. This translates into CASSLFGGAVYNEQFF.

The chain has TRBV5-4 and TRBJ1-2; D possibly corresponds to TRBD1 (6 bases). Germline CDR1 reads SGHNT; CDR2 reads YYREEE (reference sequence). There are 16 residues in the CDR3. Trimming cost V 6 bases and J 1 base, with 19 bases left between them. This CDR3 reads CASNSPDSSLNYGYTF. CDR3 sequence (DNA): TGTGCCAGCAACTCCCCGGACAGCTCCCTTAACTATGGCTACACCTTC. Full variable domain (outside the CDR3, taken from reference TRBV5-4 and TRBJ1-2): ETGVTQSPTHLIKTRGQQVTLRCSSQSGHNTVSWYQQALGQGPQFIFQYYREEENGRGNFPPRFSGLQFPNYSSELNVNALELDDSALYLCASNSPDSSLNYGYTFGSGTRLTVV.

The chain carries TRBV28 and TRBJ1-2; D is unresolved. The CDR3 contains 14 residues. V gave up 3 bases and J gave up 1 base, with 9 bases separating them. Germline CDR1 is MDHEN and CDR2 is SYDVKM. CDR3 coding DNA: TGTGCCAGCAGTTTTCAAGGTGGTAACTATGGCTACACCTTC. Encoded protein: CASSFQGGNYGYTF.

CDR3 loop: CAWSVHGTSGFANTGELFF. The CDR3 bases are TGTGCCTGGAGTGTACACGGGACTAGCGGGTTTGCGAACACCGGGGAGCTGTTTTTT. This rearrangement joins TRBV30 to TRBJ2-2, with 12 bases matching TRBD2. J was trimmed by 0 bases and V by 0 bases; bases with no gene match: 8. Germline CDR1 and CDR2: GTSNPN and SVGIG (reference sequence). The CDR3 totals 19 residues.

The chain uses TRBV6-5 and TRBJ2-7, with a possible D match to TRBD1 (5 bases). V gave up 5 bases and J gave up 0 bases, with 8 bases separating them. Per the germline V gene, CDR1 is MNHEY and CDR2 is SVGAGI. This CDR3 is 13 amino acids long. The CDR3 DNA follows: TGTGCCAGCAGTCGGACACACTCCTACGAGCAGTACTTC. This translates into CASSRTHSYEQYF.

V and J are TRBV19 and TRBJ2-7; D may match TRBD1 or TRBD2 (5 bases each). Trimming removed 5 bases at V and 4 bases at J, with 15 bases between. Germline V gene sequence: CDR1 LNHDA, CDR2 SQIVND (reference sequence). CDR3 length: 14 residues. CDR3 sequence reads: CASSSRDGQYEQYF. CDR3 in DNA: TGTGCCAGTAGTTCCCGGGACGGCCAGTACGAGCAGTACTTC.

The rearrangement joins TRBV10-3 to TRBJ1-1, with no clear D. The CDR3 has 12 amino acids. The germline V gene has CDR1 ENHRY and CDR2 SYGVKD. Trimming took off 10 bases at V and 3 bases at J, with 12 bases between the two ends. The CDR3 here is CASGPTDTEAFF. The CDR3 coding sequence is TGTGCCAGCGGACCGACCGACACTGAAGCTTTCTTT.

The rearrangement uses TRBV30 and TRBJ1-6, with 8 bases that match TRBD1. This CDR3 is built from 15 residues. Germline V gene data show CDR1 as GTSNPN and CDR2 as SVGIG (reference sequence). V trimming: 6 bases; J trimming: 5 bases; junction bases outside the gene matches: 9. The CDR3 protein is CACLKRTGNNSPLHF. For the CDR3, the DNA is TGTGCCTGCTTAAAAAGGACAGGGAATAATTCACCCCTCCACTTT.

A remark on this clone: Within the sample, other DNA sequences also encode this same CDR3. The rearrangement links TRBV5-1 to TRBJ1-1, with 10 positions matching TRBD1. The CDR3 spans 15 residues. Trimming removed 2 bases from V and 5 bases from J; junction bases left unmatched: 6. Germline CDR1 and CDR2: SGHRS and YFSETQ. CDR3 amino acids: CASSFQGTGDTEAFF. For the CDR3, the DNA is TGCGCCAGCAGCTTCCAGGGGACAGGGGATACTGAAGCTTTCTTT.

This rearrangement joins TRBV19 to TRBJ1-2; D gene unclear. Trimming removed 10 bases at V and 10 bases at J, with 19 bases between. Germline CDR1 and CDR2: LNHDA and SQIVND (reference sequence). The CDR3 contains 12 residues. CDR3 amino acids: CATRTVYYDYTF. The CDR3 DNA follows: TGTGCCACCCGGACCGTATATTACGACTACACCTTC.

This clone was picked up one time. V is TRBV15 and J is TRBJ1-1, with 8 bases fitting TRBD1. Germline-derived CDR1 and CDR2 are LNHNV and YYDKDF (reference sequence). V shed 4 bases, J shed 4 bases, and the junction held 11 bases outside the gene matches. This CDR3 is 16 amino acids long. The CDR3 loop is CATSKRTGLFSTEAFF. DNA of the CDR3: TGTGCCACCAGCAAAAGGACAGGGTTATTCAGCACTGAAGCTTTCTTT.

V usage is TRBV11-2 and J usage is TRBJ2-1; 12 nucleotides line up with TRBD2. V was pared by 4 bases and J by 3 bases, with 4 bases of the junction left unmatched. This CDR3 is 16 amino acids long. Germline CDR1 reads SGHAT; CDR2 reads FQNNGV. CDR3 amino acids: CASSSLAGGGYNEQFF. For the CDR3, the DNA is TGTGCCAGCAGCTCCCTAGCGGGGGGGGGCTACAATGAGCAGTTCTTC.

The rearrangement joins TRBV27 to TRBJ2-5; a possible D gene is TRBD1 (6 bases). V gave up 8 bases and J gave up 3 bases, with 22 bases separating them. There are 16 residues in the CDR3. Germline V lookup: CDR1 MNHEY, CDR2 SMNVEV (reference sequence). CDR3 amino acids: CASAALITGIEETQYF. CDR3 DNA sequence: TGTGCCAGCGCTGCACTGATAACAGGGATAGAAGAGACCCAGTACTTC.

The V gene is TRBV4-3, the J gene TRBJ1-1, with a weak D call TRBD1 (6 bases). The germline V and J ends were trimmed by 0 bases and 1 base, with 15 bases remaining between them. The germline CDR1 and CDR2 sequences are LGHNA and YSLEER. The CDR3 is 17 amino acids. CDR3 sequence (DNA): TGCGCCAGCAGCCAAGATTCCGGGGGCAGTCGGAACACTGAAGCTTTCTTT. Translated, it gives CASSQDSGGSRNTEAFF.

The V gene is TRBV28, the J gene TRBJ1-2; 8 bases agree with TRBD1. The J segment lost 7 bases and the V segment lost 6 bases, leaving 7 bases of the junction unmatched. Germline loops: CDR1 MDHEN, CDR2 SYDVKM. The length of the CDR3 is 13 residues. CDR3 coding DNA: TGTGCCAGCAGAAACAGGGGGATTGGTGGCTACACCTTC. Translated, it gives CASRNRGIGGYTF.

This clone was counted a few times. The chain joins TRBV5-4 to TRBJ2-5; tentatively, D is TRBD2 (5 bases). Trimming took 4 bases from V and 5 from J, leaving 15 bases between them. The CDR3 has 14 residues. Looked up from germline, CDR1 is SGHNT and CDR2 is YYREEE (reference sequence). The CDR3 sequence: CASSHRDQRETQYF. The CDR3 DNA reads TGTGCCAGCAGCCACCGGGATCAGAGGGAGACCCAGTACTTC.

This clone was counted once. V and J are TRBV11-1 and TRBJ1-2, with TRBD1 as a possible D gene (5 bases). This CDR3 is built from 14 residues. V was pared by 1 base and J by 7 bases, with 13 bases between. Germline-derived CDR1 and CDR2 are SGHAT and FQDESV (reference sequence). The CDR3: CASSLGIAGIGYTF. The CDR3 bases are TGTGCCAGCAGCTTAGGAATCGCAGGGATTGGCTACACCTTC.